The 20 T cell receptor beta chains below come from one sample, sequenced in a study of Graves' ophthalmopathy and Graves' hyperthyroidism. RNA transcripts provided the template for amplifying TCR beta CDR3 regions. HTBI-primed first-round RT-PCR preceded second-round multiplex PCR. From the multiplex PCR reads, TCRdb called clonotypes with MiXCR, one entry per CDR3 protein. The sample holds some 200,000 distinct CDR3 sequences, under 30% seen once. The sample comprised peripheral blood. The receptors come from a man aged 50-60 years with Graves' ophthalmopathy.

This clonotype was counted many times. This chain uses TRBV2 with TRBJ1-4, with D perhaps TRBD1 (5 bases). Trimming took 6 bases from V and 2 from J, leaving 13 bases between them. This CDR3 is built from 15 residues. Germline CDR1 SNHLY, CDR2 FYNNEI. The CDR3 is CASRDSASTNEKLFF. CDR3 bases: TGTGCCAGCAGAGACAGTGCCAGCACTAATGAAAAACTGTTTTTT.

This clonotype has ten or more counts. The chain carries TRBV24-1 and TRBJ2-7; D perhaps matches TRBD1 (5 bases). The germline V and J ends were trimmed by 4 bases and 4 bases, with 16 bases remaining between them. The CDR3 has 15 residues. The germline V gene has CDR1 KGHDR and CDR2 SFDVKD. The CDR3 DNA follows: TGTGCCACCAGTGAATCAGGGCTGCGGACGTACGAGCAGTACTTC. This gives the protein CATSESGLRTYEQYF.

The chain links TRBV6-5 to TRBJ1-6; no clear D. V lost 6 bases to trimming and J lost 7 bases, with 10 bases between them. CDR3 size: 13 residues. CDR1 is MNHEY and CDR2 is SVGAGI in the germline V gene. The CDR3 loop reads CASRPGSNSPLHF. CDR3 in DNA: TGTGCCAGCAGACCTGGGTCAAATTCACCCCTCCACTTT.

The sample holds many counts of this clonotype. The chain combines TRBV19 with TRBJ2-7, with D possibly being TRBD1 (6 bases). V was cut by 6 bases and J by 0 bases, with 18 bases left in between. The CDR3 has 16 amino acids. Germline CDR1 and CDR2: LNHDA and SQIVND (reference sequence). DNA for the CDR3: TGTGCCAGTAGCCAATACGGAGGACAGCCCTCCTACGAGCAGTACTTC. Amino acids: CASSQYGGQPSYEQYF. Complete variable domain (other parts from reference TRBV19 and TRBJ2-7): DGGITQSPKYLFRKEGQNVTLSCEQNLNHDAMYWYRQDPGQGLRLIYYSQIVNDFQKGDIAEGYSVSREKKESFPLTVTSAQKNPTAFYLCASSQYGGQPSYEQYFGPGTRLTVT.

This clonotype was detected ten times or more. The V gene is TRBV27, the J gene TRBJ1-1; D is unclear. The V end was cut by 6 bases, the J end by 5 bases, with 10 bases between. Germline V gene data show CDR1 as MNHEY and CDR2 as SMNVEV (reference sequence). The CDR3 extends over 12 amino acids. The CDR3 nucleotides are TGTGCCAGCAGCCAGGCCGGTACTGAAGCTTTCTTT. Its translation: CASSQAGTEAFF.

This clonotype was seen repeatedly, ten times or more. The chain recombines TRBV6-1 with TRBJ1-5; unclear D gene. This CDR3 is 13 amino acids long. In germline, CDR1 is MNHNS, CDR2 SASEGT. V was trimmed by 4 bases and J by 6 bases, leaving 10 bases between them. CDR3 nucleotide sequence: TGTGCCAGCAGTGTCGAGGGTTCTCAGCCCCAGCATTTT. Its translation: CASSVEGSQPQHF.

This rearrangement joins TRBV27 to TRBJ1-5, with D uncertain. CDR3 size: 15 residues. Germline V gene data show CDR1 as MNHEY and CDR2 as SMNVEV (reference sequence). Trimming pared 6 bases from V and 8 bases from J, leaving 20 bases between. CDR3 protein: CASSDRIAGGKPQHF. CDR3 DNA: TGTGCCAGCAGCGATAGGATCGCCGGAGGAAAGCCCCAGCATTTT.

This clonotype appeared many times. This chain uses TRBV11-1 with TRBJ2-6, with 7 bases lining up with TRBD1. The V and J ends lost 2 bases and 2 bases, in that order; junction bases with no gene match: 6. Germline CDR1 is SGHAT and CDR2 is FQDESV (reference sequence). This CDR3 is 17 amino acids long. The CDR3 region is CASSLTQGPTGANVLTF. DNA of the CDR3: TGTGCCAGCAGCTTAACACAGGGGCCCACTGGGGCCAACGTCCTGACTTTC. The variable domain in full, completed from reference TRBV11-1 and TRBJ2-6, reads EAEVAQSPRYKITEKSQAVAFWCDPISGHATLYWYRQILGQGPELLVQFQDESVVDDSQLPKDRFSAERLKGVDSTLKIQPAELGDSAMYLCASSLTQGPTGANVLTFGAGSRLTVL.

This clonotype appeared once. The chain combines TRBV11-2 with TRBJ1-1; D uncertain. The V gene lost 6 bases and the J gene lost 4 bases, with 15 bases spanning the gap. The CDR3 spans 14 residues. Germline CDR1 is SGHAT and CDR2 is FQNNGV. The CDR3 protein is CASRLGGAGTEAFF. Written as DNA, the CDR3 is TGTGCCAGCAGATTGGGAGGCGCCGGCACTGAAGCTTTCTTT.

Many counts were recorded for this clonotype. The chain uses TRBV6-1 and TRBJ2-7; D might be TRBD2 (8 bases). Germline V gives CDR1 MNHNS, CDR2 SASEGT. Trimming took 10 bases from V and 13 from J, leaving 32 bases between them. The CDR3 runs to 15 residues. The CDR3 DNA sequence: TGTGCCACCCAGACGAGGACAGGTGAGGAGCGGGAGTTCTACTTC. Its protein is CATQTRTGEEREFYF.

The rearrangement uses TRBV7-6 and TRBJ2-6, with D possibly matching TRBD2 (6 bases). The CDR3 contains 16 residues. V was shortened by 3 bases and J by 3 bases, with 12 bases between the two germline ends. Germline assignment: CDR1 SGHVS and CDR2 FNYEAQ. The CDR3 protein is CASSFSQGGGANVLTF. As DNA, the CDR3 is TGTGCCAGCAGCTTTAGCCAGGGAGGTGGGGCCAACGTCCTGACTTTC.

The chain carries TRBV6-2 or TRBV6-3 and TRBJ2-7, with 7 nucleotides matching TRBD1. Looked up from germline, CDR1 is MNHEY and CDR2 is SVGEGT. CDR3 length equals 16 residues. V was pared by 6 bases and J by 3 bases, with 14 bases of the junction left unmatched. CDR3: CASRLGQYRGLYEQYF. The CDR3 coding sequence is TGTGCCAGCAGGCTCGGACAATACAGGGGCCTCTACGAGCAGTACTTC.

This clonotype was seen at least ten times. This sequence joins TRBV12-3 or TRBV12-4 and TRBJ2-7, with 8 bases matching TRBD1. Trimming at V came to 6 bases and at J to 6 bases, leaving 16 bases not matched to a gene. The CDR3 runs 16 residues. The CDR3 is CASSPPSTGVGGEQYF. The CDR3 DNA follows: TGTGCCAGCAGCCCCCCTTCGACAGGGGTAGGTGGCGAGCAGTACTTC.

This chain joins TRBV15 and TRBJ1-2; D unresolved. The V gene lost 2 bases and the J gene lost 0 bases, with 10 bases spanning the gap. This CDR3 contains 15 residues. The germline V gene has CDR1 LNHNV and CDR2 YYDKDF (reference sequence). The DNA for the CDR3 is TGTGCCACCAGCAGATCCGACACCACTAACTATGGCTACACCTTC. Amino acid sequence: CATSRSDTTNYGYTF.

This clonotype occurred many times. This chain joins TRBV7-3 and TRBJ2-7, with 8 bases matching TRBD1. The CDR3 length is 16 residues. Germline V gives CDR1 SGHTA, CDR2 FQGTGA. Trimming took 5 bases from V and 4 from J; bases not matched to a gene: 13. CDR3: CASSPQGQGGNYEQYF. CDR3 in DNA: TGTGCCAGCAGCCCACAAGGACAGGGTGGTAATTACGAGCAGTACTTC.

This rearrangement joins TRBV28 to TRBJ2-7, with D possibly TRBD2 on 6 matching bases. Germline-derived CDR1 and CDR2 are MDHEN and SYDVKM. With 8 bases removed from V and 6 bases from J, the gap between germline ends came to 20 bases. The CDR3 is made up of 14 amino acids. CDR3 nucleotides: TGTGCCAGCGTCATAACCGGGAGCACCGGCGAGCAGTACTTC. It is translated as CASVITGSTGEQYF.

This clonotype was observed at least ten times. This sequence joins TRBV5-1 and TRBJ2-5; 12 bases line up with TRBD2. The CDR3 sequence is 17 residues long. From germline, CDR1 is SGHRS and CDR2 YFSETQ. V shed 4 bases, J shed 5 bases, and the junction held 12 bases outside the gene matches. For the CDR3, the DNA is TGCGCCAGCAGCGACGGACTCGGACTAGCGGGAATGGAGACCCAGTACTTC. Its protein is CASSDGLGLAGMETQYF.

This clonotype has ten or more counts. J is TRBJ1-1 and V is TRBV5-1; a possible D gene is TRBD1 (5 bases). V was trimmed by 2 bases and J by 3 bases, leaving 11 bases between them. The CDR3 length is 14 residues. CDR1 and CDR2 (germline): SGHRS, YFSETQ. The CDR3 DNA is TGCGCCAGCAGCTTAGGGGTTTCGGACACTGAAGCTTTCTTT. As protein: CASSLGVSDTEAFF.

This clonotype was found many times. V is TRBV27 and J is TRBJ2-7; 10 positions agree with TRBD2. The CDR3 runs 16 residues. Germline V gene sequence: CDR1 MNHEY, CDR2 SMNVEV (reference sequence). The trim removed 1 base at V and 2 bases at J, leaving 5 bases unmatched. CDR3 loop: CASSLWVAGGTYEQYF. CDR3 DNA sequence: TGTGCCAGCAGTTTATGGGTAGCGGGAGGAACCTACGAGCAGTACTTC.

This chain joins TRBV6-2 or TRBV6-3 and TRBJ2-7; TRBD2 agrees at 9 bases. The trim removed 9 bases at V and 4 bases at J, leaving 7 bases unmatched. The CDR3 is 13 residues long. The germline V gene encodes CDR1 MNHEY and CDR2 SVGEGT. CDR3 region: CASLAGTPYEQYF. CDR3 DNA sequence: TGTGCCAGTCTAGCGGGAACGCCTTACGAGCAGTACTTC.